Listed below are T cell receptor beta chains from one sample, sequenced in a study of blood T cell repertoires in COVID-19. Libraries were prepared by immunoSEQ multiplex PCR; TCRdb keeps only in-frame clonotypes and omits some of them. The sample lists approximately 150,000 clones, around 80% seen once, with around 6% in the top ten. Sequenced: PBMCs or T cells enriched from blood (not recorded which). These receptors all come from a man aged 40-49 years who had recovered from COVID-19. The CDR3 runs from the conserved cysteine through the conserved F or W. D genes are given only for firm matches. Some rows have no size entry. The others give once, few or many, or a class for an expanded clone.

NA,TRBV25-1,TRBJ1-2,NA,TGTGCCAGCAGCGGGACAAGCTATGGCTACACCTTC,CASSGTSYGYTF
NA,TRBV2,TRBJ1-4,NA,TGTGCCAGCAGGATAACAGGGAAGGCTAATGAAAAACTGTTTTTT,CASRITGKANEKLFF
NA,TRBV19,TRBJ1-6,NA,TGTGCCAGTAGTATAGGGGACACTAATTCACCCCTCCACTTT,CASSIGDTNSPLHF
NA,TRBV19,TRBJ1-2,NA,TGTGCCAGTAGTACCACATTGGATGGCTACACCTTC,CASSTTLDGYTF
TRBD1,TRBV19,TRBJ2-5,medium-sized,TGTGCCAGTAGTATAGCAGGGGGCCAGGTGTATCAAGAGACCCAGTACTTC,CASSIAGGQVYQETQYF
TRBD1,TRBV3-1/TRBV3-2,TRBJ2-2,once,TGTGCCAGCAGCCAAGGGGGACAGCCCACCGGGGAGCTGTTTTTT,CASSQGGQPTGELFF
NA,TRBV5-4,TRBJ1-2,once,TGTGCCAGCAGCTTGGGCGGGGGGCGACGCGGCTACACCTTC,CASSLGGGRRGYTF
TRBD2,TRBV19,TRBJ2-1,NA,TGTGCCAGCGGACTAGCGACTTACAATGAGCAGTTCTTC,CASGLATYNEQFF
TRBD1,TRBV10-3,TRBJ1-1,NA,TGTGCCATCAGTGAGTCGGGGACAGGGGGAGGCACTGAAGCTTTCTTT,CAISESGTGGGTEAFF
NA,TRBV9,TRBJ2-1,NA,TGTGCCAGCAGCTCGCAGGGCAATGAGCAGTTCTTC,CASSSQGNEQFF
NA,TRBV9,TRBJ2-7,NA,TGTGCCAGCAGCGCTCAGGGGCCCGACGAGCAGTACTTC,CASSAQGPDEQYF
TRBD1,TRBV24-1,TRBJ1-2,once,TGTGCCACCAGTGATTTGAACAGGGGCAACTATGGCTACACCTTC,CATSDLNRGNYGYTF
NA,TRBV5-1,TRBJ1-1,NA,TGCGCCAGCAGCTTGGGACAGGACACTGAAGCTTTCTTT,CASSLGQDTEAFF
NA,TRBV11-3,TRBJ2-6,NA,TGTGCCAGCAGCTCGCGGACAGGGGCCAACGTCCTGACTTTC,CASSSRTGANVLTF
TRBD1,TRBV29-1,TRBJ2-3,NA,TGCAGCGGCGAACCCGGGACAGGGGATACGCAGTATTTT,CSGEPGTGDTQYF
TRBD2,TRBV7-3,TRBJ2-3,NA,TGTGCCAGCAGTCCAAACCCCGGGACTAGCATCACAGATACGCAGTATTTT,CASSPNPGTSITDTQYF
NA,TRBV9,TRBJ1-2,NA,TGTGCCAGCAGCGTATTGGACAGTTCGGAATATGGCTACACCTTC,CASSVLDSSEYGYTF
TRBD2,TRBV3-1/TRBV3-2,TRBJ2-3,NA,TGTGCCAGCAGCTCCCCTTCCGGGACTAGCGGGGGTCCTAGCACAGATACGCAGTATTTT,CASSSPSGTSGGPSTDTQYF
NA,TRBV5-4,TRBJ2-5,NA,TGTGCCAGCAGCCAGAACCAGTACTTC,CASSQNQYF
TRBD2,TRBV5-1,TRBJ2-3,NA,TGCGCCAGCAGCTTGGGCACTAGCGGGGGGTTCGCAGATACGCAGTATTTT,CASSLGTSGGFADTQYF
NA,TRBV7-9,TRBJ1-2,NA,TGTGCCAGCTCACAAGGATGGGGAGAGGGCTATGGCTACACCTTC,CASSQGWGEGYGYTF
NA,TRBV5-1,TRBJ2-3,few,TGCGCCAGCAGCTTGGGGTGGGGGGCAGATACGCAGTATTTT,CASSLGWGADTQYF
NA,TRBV9,TRBJ1-5,once,TGTGCCAGCAGCGTAGGGGGCGGTAATCAGCCCCAGCATTTT,CASSVGGGNQPQHF
TRBD2,TRBV5-4,TRBJ2-5,NA,TGTGCCAGCAGCTTCCCGGGGGGGTACCAAGAGACCCAGTACTTC,CASSFPGGYQETQYF
TRBD1,TRBV2,TRBJ1-5,NA,TGTGCCAGCAGTGATACAGGGGGCATGGTTCAGCCCCAGCATTTT,CASSDTGGMVQPQHF
NA,TRBV5-4,TRBJ1-1,NA,TGTGCCAGCAGCCCCGGAGGGGGGGCCTCGAACACTGAAGCTTTCTTT,CASSPGGGASNTEAFF
NA,TRBV7-9,TRBJ1-6,NA,TGTGCCAGCAGCCACCAGGCCCAGGGGACCAATTCACCCCTCCACTTT,CASSHQAQGTNSPLHF
TRBD1,TRBV19,TRBJ2-3,NA,TGTGCCAGTAGTCTTACAGGGGGCGCGGGGGATACGCAGTATTTT,CASSLTGGAGDTQYF
TRBD1,TRBV4-1,TRBJ1-2,NA,TGCGCCAGCAGCCAAGTGGAGTCGACAGGGCTCTATGGCTACACCTTC,CASSQVESTGLYGYTF
NA,TRBV5-1,TRBJ2-3,NA,TGCGCCAGCAGCGGCGGTGGAGGCGAAGCTAGCACAGATACGCAGTATTTT,CASSGGGGEASTDTQYF
TRBD2,TRBV5-4,TRBJ2-3,NA,TGTGCCAGCAGCTTCCGGGGGGGAACAGATACGCAGTATTTT,CASSFRGGTDTQYF
TRBD1,TRBV5-1,TRBJ2-2,NA,TGCGCCAGCAGCTCCACACAGGGGGCGAACACCGGGGAGCTGTTTTTT,CASSSTQGANTGELFF
TRBD1,TRBV6-5,TRBJ1-2,NA,TGTGCCAGCAGCATTACCGGGACAGCGAGGGGCTACACCTTC,CASSITGTARGYTF
NA,TRBV14,TRBJ2-5,NA,TGTGCCAGCAGCGTCTACACGGGGGTCCAAGAGACCCAGTACTTC,CASSVYTGVQETQYF
NA,TRBV7-3,TRBJ2-1,NA,TGTGCCAGCAGCCCGACTTCTTACAATGAGCAGTTCTTC,CASSPTSYNEQFF
TRBD2,TRBV4-1,TRBJ2-2,NA,TGCGCCAGCAGCCAAGGGGTTAGCGGGTCCAGAGGGACCGGGGAGCTGTTTTTT,CASSQGVSGSRGTGELFF
NA,TRBV9,TRBJ2-2,NA,TGTGCCAGCGGCCCTTATAACACCGGGGAGCTGTTTTTT,CASGPYNTGELFF
NA,TRBV6-4,TRBJ1-1,NA,TGTGTCATGTCCAGGCCCGCTTTCTTT,CVMSRPAFF
NA,TRBV9,TRBJ2-6,NA,TGTGCCAGCAGCCCCAGCTCTGGGGCCAACGTCCTGACTTTC,CASSPSSGANVLTF
NA,TRBV6-5,TRBJ2-1,NA,TGTGCCAGCAGTTCATACGCGAGCTCCTACAATGAGCAGTTCTTC,CASSSYASSYNEQFF
NA,TRBV11-2,TRBJ2-1,once,TGTGCCAGCAGTCATGAGAGGGATGAGCAGTTCTTC,CASSHERDEQFF
TRBD2,TRBV5-1,TRBJ2-2,once,TGCGCCAGCAGCTGGGGACTAGCGGGGGCCCCAGGTGGGGAGCTGTTTTTT,CASSWGLAGAPGGELFF
TRBD1,TRBV3-1/TRBV3-2,TRBJ1-6,NA,TGTGCCAGCAGCCAAGTGAACAGGGGTCATTCACCCCTCCACTTT,CASSQVNRGHSPLHF